The entry that follows covers one T cell receptor (beta chain) sequence. This record comes from a study of blood T cell repertoires in COVID-19. The trim removed 3 bases at V and 3 bases at J, leaving 5 bases unmatched. This CDR3 has 15 amino acids. Looked up from germline, CDR1 is SGHVS and CDR2 is FQNEAQ. Sequenced by immunoSEQ multiplex PCR; TCRdb stores in-frame clones only, minus some. This sample has 140,000 or so clones, with 89% found just once. V usage is TRBV7-8 and J usage is TRBJ2-3, with 8 positions matching TRBD2. Material for sequencing was peripheral blood. This TCR derives from a human donor in a cohort sampled during active COVID-19. CDR3 protein: CASSFVSGATDTQYF. The DNA for the CDR3 is TGTGCCAGCAGCTTTGTTAGCGGGGCGACAGATACGCAGTATTTT.